Each of the 22 T cell receptor beta chains below was sequenced from the same sample in a study of T cells in tuberculosis (dated by TCRdb to 2016 to 2019). The library came from the immunoSEQ multiplex PCR assay. TCRdb mirrors the immuneACCESS table, restricted to in-frame sequences. Some clones are absent from its copies; in checked studies, under half trace to an unresolved V gene, and the reason for the others is unknown. The sample table records about 34,000 clones; more than 85% of these occur just once. The top ten constitute nearly 2.5% of the sample. Taken with the paper, the label for time point translates to: new active TB diagnosis, blood taken before or within 7 days of starting treatment. The starting material was PBMCs, obtained at tuberculosis diagnosis. The receptors here all came from an adult with tuberculosis.

The chain combines TRBV4-2 with TRBJ2-7; 10 nucleotides agree with TRBD1. V gave up 1 base and J gave up 4 bases; unmatched junction bases: 7. The CDR3 length is 16 residues. From germline, CDR1 is LGHNA and CDR2 YNFKEQ. This CDR3 reads CASSQGQTGGGYEQYF. The CDR3 nucleotides are TGTGCCAGCAGCCAAGGACAGACAGGGGGCGGATACGAGCAGTACTTC.

This chain links TRBV5-6 with TRBJ2-1, with TRBD2 matching over 7 bases. Germline CDR1 is SGHDT and CDR2 is YYEEEE. CDR3 length: 15 amino acids. V was pared by 0 bases and J by 4 bases, with 4 bases of the junction left unmatched. CDR3 nucleotide sequence: TGTGCCAGCAGCTTGGCAGCGGGGAGGTACAATGAGCAGTTCTTC. It translates to CASSLAAGRYNEQFF.

The rearrangement links TRBV19 to TRBJ1-6; D is ambiguous. This CDR3 region has 16 residues. V lost 3 bases and J lost 3, with 12 bases in between. Germline lookup yields CDR1 LNHDA and CDR2 SQIVND (reference sequence). The CDR3 reads CASSMVLELYNSPLHF. The CDR3 nucleotides read TGTGCCAGTAGTATGGTCCTGGAGCTCTATAATTCACCCCTCCACTTT.

The genes are TRBV11-3 and TRBJ2-3; D is uncertain. Trimming removed 2 bases from V and 0 bases from J, with 6 bases in between. The CDR3 has 14 residues. Per the germline V gene, CDR1 is SGHNT and CDR2 is YENEEA. The CDR3 DNA is TGTGCCAGCAGCTTAACAGCTAGCACAGATACGCAGTATTTT. This translates into CASSLTASTDTQYF.

The CDR3 nucleotides read TGCGCCAGCAGCCCGGTGCCAGGGGGGCAAGAGACCCAGTACTTC. This sequence encodes CASSPVPGGQETQYF. V usage is TRBV5-1 and J usage is TRBJ2-5, with D perhaps TRBD1 (7 bases). Between the trimmed V and J ends, which lost 4 bases and 2 bases, there was a span of 15 bases. CDR1 is SGHRS and CDR2 is YFSETQ in the germline V gene. The CDR3 covers 15 residues.

This chain links TRBV19 with TRBJ1-4; TRBD1 matches at 7 bases. Germline V lookup: CDR1 LNHDA, CDR2 SQIVND (reference sequence). Germline trimming cut 6 bases from V and 6 bases from J; bases unmatched to any gene: 10. The length of the CDR3 is 15 residues. The DNA for the CDR3 is TGTGCCAGTAGGCGCTCCAGGGGGTACGATGAAAAACTGTTTTTT. Its protein is CASRRSRGYDEKLFF.

A single count supports this clone. The chain has TRBV6-5 and TRBJ1-5; a weak D match, TRBD1 (5 bases). The CDR3 is 13 residues long. Germline CDR1 and CDR2: MNHEY and SVGAGI. The V and J ends lost 5 bases and 13 bases respectively, with 18 bases between them. Here the CDR3 DNA reads TGTGCCAGCAGTCCTACCTCCAGGGAAGGGCAGCATTTT. Translated: CASSPTSREGQHF.

The chain links TRBV19 to TRBJ1-2; D is undetermined. This CDR3 has 15 residues. The V gene's germline CDR1 is LNHDA and CDR2 SQIVND (reference sequence). The germline V and J ends were trimmed by 5 bases and 3 bases, with 16 bases remaining between them. The CDR3 nucleotides read TGTGCCAGTAGTCCCCTCGCGAACGGGGACTATGGCTACACCTTC. Residues: CASSPLANGDYGYTF.

The chain joins TRBV28 to TRBJ2-7, with D perhaps TRBD1 (6 bases). Germline V gives CDR1 MDHEN, CDR2 SYDVKM. This CDR3 has 12 amino acids. The V end lost 5 bases, the J end lost 3 bases, and 8 bases lay between the germline ends. The CDR3 reads CASSQTGYEQYV. CDR3 nucleotide sequence: TGTGCCAGCAGTCAGACAGGCTACGAGCAGTACGTC.

The J gene is TRBJ2-6, the V gene TRBV6-4, with 11 bases that match TRBD2. V was pared by 5 bases and J by 2 bases, with 2 bases of the junction left unmatched. The V gene's germline CDR1 is MRHNA and CDR2 SNTAGT. The length of the CDR3 is 16 residues. CDR3 nucleotide sequence: TGTGCCAGCAGTTCGACTAGCGGGGCTGGGGCCAACGTCCTGACTTTC. Amino acid sequence: CASSSTSGAGANVLTF.

The rearrangement joins TRBV2 to TRBJ2-3; 7 nucleotides agree with TRBD2. The V gene end was trimmed by 5 bases and the J gene end by 0 bases; junction bases not matched to a gene: 11. This CDR3 is 17 amino acids long. Per the germline V gene, CDR1 is SNHLY and CDR2 is FYNNEI. In DNA, the CDR3 is TGTGCCAGCAGTCCCCTTCGTCTAGCGGAAAGCACAGATACGCAGTATTTT. This sequence encodes CASSPLRLAESTDTQYF.

Only one count was recorded for this clone. V is TRBV7-6 and J is TRBJ2-1, with 11 bases that match TRBD2. CDR3 length equals 19 residues. Trimming removed 5 bases from V and 2 bases from J; junction bases left unmatched: 14. Germline V gene data show CDR1 as SGHVS and CDR2 as FNYEAQ. CDR3 residues: CASSIYSGGDYRPYNEQFF. The CDR3 nucleotides are TGTGCCAGCAGCATATATAGCGGGGGGGACTACCGACCCTACAATGAGCAGTTCTTC.

The rearrangement uses TRBV6-1 and TRBJ2-7; 7 bases agree with TRBD1. Germline-derived CDR1 and CDR2 are MNHNS and SASEGT. J was trimmed by 5 bases and V by 0 bases; bases with no gene match: 13. This CDR3 region has 17 residues. In nucleotides, the CDR3 is TGTGCCAGCAGTGAAGCGACATACAGGGGCACGAAGAACGAGCAGTACTTC. It encodes CASSEATYRGTKNEQYF.

The rearrangement links TRBV6-5 to TRBJ1-6, with D perhaps matching TRBD1 (5 bases). The V end lost 2 bases, the J end lost 2 bases, and 10 bases lay between the germline ends. This CDR3 comprises 16 residues. Germline V lookup: CDR1 MNHEY, CDR2 SVGAGI. CDR3 loop: CASSYGAGTYNSPLHF. CDR3 in DNA: TGTGCCAGCAGTTACGGAGCAGGGACCTATAATTCACCCCTCCACTTT.

This chain links TRBV5-1 with TRBJ2-2, with 9 bases identical to TRBD1. The CDR3 spans 15 residues. J was trimmed by 2 bases and V by 7 bases; bases with no gene match: 6. Germline loops: CDR1 SGHRS, CDR2 YFSETQ. The CDR3 protein is CASWQGQGNTGELFF. CDR3 DNA: TGCGCCAGCTGGCAGGGACAGGGCAACACCGGGGAGCTGTTTTTT.

The rearrangement joins TRBV11-3 to TRBJ2-2; D is unresolved. V lost 1 base, J lost 0 bases, and 6 bases lay in between. The CDR3 has 15 amino acids. Germline CDR1 SGHNT, CDR2 YENEEA. CDR3 nucleotides: TGTGCCAGCAGCTTAGGTGTCACGAACACCGGGGAGCTGTTTTTT. This gives the protein CASSLGVTNTGELFF.

The chain employs TRBV27 and TRBJ2-7, with D tentatively TRBD1 (6 bases). V dropped 3 bases and J dropped 4 bases, with 10 bases sitting between them. Per germline, CDR1 MNHEY and CDR2 SMNVEV (reference sequence). The CDR3 loop spans 13 amino acids. CDR3 nucleotides: TGTGCCAGCAGTTTTAGGGACACATACGAGCAGTACTTC. It codes for CASSFRDTYEQYF.

The chain is built from TRBV7-8 and TRBJ1-3; TRBD1 might be the D (6 bases). This CDR3 comprises 18 residues. Germline CDR1 is SGHVS and CDR2 is FQNEAQ. The V end lost 2 bases, the J end lost 1 base, and 18 bases lay between the germline ends. CDR3 in amino acids: CASSLRQGSLGSGNTIYF. The CDR3 DNA sequence: TGTGCCAGCAGCTTACGGCAGGGGTCCCTTGGGTCTGGAAACACCATATATTTT.

V gene TRBV7-2 combines with J gene TRBJ2-3, with 9 bases fitting TRBD1. CDR3 size: 16 residues. V shed 4 bases and J 2 bases; nucleotides not matched to a gene: 7. Per germline, CDR1 SGHTA and CDR2 FQGNSA. This CDR3 is CASSSGTGIFTDTQYF. The CDR3 region has the DNA TGTGCCAGCAGCTCCGGGACAGGGATCTTCACAGATACGCAGTATTTT.

The chain uses TRBV2 and TRBJ2-5, with 14 bases aligning to TRBD2. The trim removed 7 bases at V and 12 bases at J, leaving 16 bases unmatched. Germline V gives CDR1 SNHLY, CDR2 FYNNEI. The CDR3 sequence is 16 residues long. Written as DNA, the CDR3 is TGTGCCAGCACCGCCTCCTCCGGGACTAGCGGGGGCCGAAAGTACTTC. Its translation: CASTASSGTSGGRKYF. The whole variable domain, filled in from reference TRBV2 and TRBJ2-5, reads EPEVTQTPSHQVTQMGQEVILRCVPISNHLYFYWYRQILGQKVEFLVSFYNNEISEKSEIFDDQFSVERPDGSNFTLKIRSTKLEDSAMYFCASTASSGTSGGRKYFGPGTRLLVL.

The chain couples TRBV5-1 to TRBJ2-5, with 13 bases that match TRBD2. Trimming took 2 bases from V and 4 from J; bases not matched to a gene: 5. This CDR3 contains 16 residues. Germline V CDR1 and CDR2: SGHRS, YFSETQ. In DNA form, the CDR3 reads TGCGCCAGCAGCTTTAGACTAGCGGGGGGTCTAGAGACCCAGTACTTC. Translation: CASSFRLAGGLETQYF. Supplemented by reference TRBV5-1 and TRBJ2-5, the full variable domain reads KAGVTQTPRYLIKTRGQQVTLSCSPISGHRSVSWYQQTPGQGLQFLFEYFSETQRNKGNFPGRFSGRQFSNSRSEMNVSTLELGDSALYLCASSFRLAGGLETQYFGPGTRLLVL.

V usage is TRBV28 and J usage is TRBJ1-5; TRBD1 might be the D (6 bases). The CDR3 consists of 14 residues. V was cut by 2 bases and J by 7 bases, with 12 bases left in between. CDR1 MDHEN and CDR2 SYDVKM come from the germline V gene. The CDR3 is CASSLGGAGQPQHF. CDR3 nucleotide sequence: TGTGCCAGCAGTTTAGGGGGGGCAGGACAGCCCCAGCATTTT. The variable domain in full, with the rest retrieved from reference TRBV28 and TRBJ1-5, is DVKVTQSSRYLVKRTGEKVFLECVQDMDHENMFWYRQDPGLGLRLIYFSYDVKMKEKGDIPEGYSVSREKKERFSLILESASTNQTSMYLCASSLGGAGQPQHFGDGTRLSIL.